This record looks at one T cell receptor beta chain sequence and its context. Its antigen is currently unknown. The data stem from a study of response to subunit inactivated influenza vaccine. Study-level results: The study's authors posited that every seasonal influenza vaccination enlists few new T cells.

V was clipped by 0 bases and J by 7 bases; unmatched bases: 4. The CDR3 consists of 15 residues. The germline V gene encodes CDR1 MGHRA and CDR2 YSYEKL. MiXCR, applied by TCRdb to the RT-PCR reads, yields one record per CDR3 protein. Of roughly 180,000 distinct CDR3 sequences in the sample, around a tenth were seen once. The source material was non-naive T cells sorted from PBMCs, sampled on the day of vaccination. The chain is built from TRBV4-1 and TRBJ1-5; TRBD1 matches at 9 bases. This clonotype originated in a man aged 50-59 years who received an inactivated influenza vaccine. The CDR3 DNA is TGCGCCAGCAGCCAAGAGGGGACAGGGTGGCAGCCCCAGCATTTT. The encoded protein is CASSQEGTGWQPQHF.